The entry below describes one T cell receptor beta chain. CDR3 length: 14 residues. V lost 5 bases, J lost 6 bases, and 14 bases lay in between. Germline assignment: CDR1 SGHTA and CDR2 FQGNSA. The entry originates in a study of blood T cells in healthy people across ages. The use of a sample-barcoded 5' primer and a J-beta primer mix characterized a second PCR of about 7 to 12 cycles. Using its own MiXCR run on the 5' RACE reads, TCRdb lists one record per CDR3 protein. The repertoire consists of about 1.4 million distinct CDR3 sequences, with approximately 60% occurring once and the leading ten covering over 6.5%.

V is TRBV7-2 and J is TRBJ2-1, with D perhaps matching TRBD1 or TRBD2 (5 bases each). The receptor comes from a man aged 18-30 years in good health. The material sequenced was blood. CDR3 region: CASSLGDRSNEQFF. The CDR3 DNA is TGTGCCAGCAGCCTAGGGGACCGTTCCAATGAGCAGTTCTTC. Full variable domain (remainder filled in from reference TRBV7-2 and TRBJ2-1): GAGVSQSPSNKVTEKGKDVELRCDPISGHTALYWYRQSLGQGLEFLIYFQGNSAPDKSGLPSDRFSAERTGGSVSTLTIQRTQQEDSAVYLCASSLGDRSNEQFFGPGTRLTVL.